Listed below are T cell receptor beta chains from one sample, sequenced in a study of T cell repertoires in cytomegalovirus infection. TCRdb ran MiXCR on the reads and lists one entry per CDR3 protein. The table shows a few hundred thousand distinct CDR3 sequences, with almost 30% occurring only once. These receptors' antigens are unknown. This sample comprised cultured PBMCs, obtained from culture after CMV antigen stimulation. The source is a human donor in good health (CMV status not recorded). Some clones in this sample may be carry-over from other donors' samples. Each CDR3 is given without its conserved first and last residue.

length: 12; J: TRBJ2-3; V: TRBV20-1; CDR3: SAGRSGTGKTQY
length: 12; J: TRBJ2-7; V: TRBV3-1; CDR3: ASSYSSNSYEQY
length: 16; J: TRBJ1-1; V: TRBV19; CDR3: ASSTRRDFLVADTEAF
length: 13; J: TRBJ1-6; V: TRBV4-2; CDR3: ASSQVRPGGSPLH
length: 15; J: TRBJ2-1; V: TRBV11-1; CDR3: ASSLPVRVGSYNEQF
length: 11; J: TRBJ2-3; V: TRBV28; CDR3: ASNSEGTDTQY
length: 13; J: TRBJ2-5; V: TRBV7-9; CDR3: ASSWTSGRGETQY
length: 11; J: TRBJ1-6; V: TRBV28; CDR3: AIPGQNNSPLH
length: 14; J: TRBJ2-2; V: TRBV4-2; CDR3: ASSPLTSFGTGELF
length: 14; J: TRBJ2-3; V: TRBV6-5; CDR3: ASSTSSGDGLDTQY
length: 12; J: TRBJ2-2; V: TRBV7-3; CDR3: ASSLERTTGELF
length: 11; J: TRBJ1-1; V: TRBV28; CDR3: ASSSRVNTEAF